This TCR beta chain was observed in a study of graft-versus-host responses after intestinal transplantation. V lost 1 base and J lost 0, with 4 bases in between. From germline, CDR1 is GTSNPN and CDR2 SVGIG (reference sequence). This CDR3 has 13 residues. Data came from immunoSEQ multiplex PCR; TCRdb stores just in-frame clones and leaves some out. The profile shows around 29,000 clones, just under 95% of them singletons. The chain links TRBV30 to TRBJ1-5; no clear D. The TCR was taken from a human patient who received an intestinal transplant, so some T cells may come from the graft donor. This specimen consisted of PBMCs, obtained roughly 62 days after intestinal transplant. CDR3 DNA: TGTGCCTGGAGTGAGGATAGCAATCAGCCCCAGCATTTT. This codes for CAWSEDSNQPQHF.